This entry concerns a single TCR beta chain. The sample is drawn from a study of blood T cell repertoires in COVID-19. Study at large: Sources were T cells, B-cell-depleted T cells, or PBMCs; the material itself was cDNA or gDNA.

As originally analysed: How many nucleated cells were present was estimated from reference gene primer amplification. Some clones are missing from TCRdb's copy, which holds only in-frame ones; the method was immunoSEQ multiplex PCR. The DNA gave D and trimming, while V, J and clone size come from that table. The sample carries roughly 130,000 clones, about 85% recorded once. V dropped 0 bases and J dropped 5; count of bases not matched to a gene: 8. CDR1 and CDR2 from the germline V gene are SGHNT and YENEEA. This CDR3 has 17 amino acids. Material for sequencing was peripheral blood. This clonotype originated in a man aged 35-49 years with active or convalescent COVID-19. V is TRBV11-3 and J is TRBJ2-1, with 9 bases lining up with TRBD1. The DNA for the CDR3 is TGTGCCAGCAGCTTAGAAGCCGGGACAGGGTCCAACAATGAGCAGTTCTTC. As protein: CASSLEAGTGSNNEQFF.